The 9 T cell receptor beta chains presented below share a single source sample, sequenced in a study of blood T cell repertoires in COVID-19. Profiled with immunoSEQ multiplex PCR; TCRdb holds only in-frame clones, not every one. The sample has fewer than 600,000 clones, roughly 88% seen once. The sequenced sample consisted of PBMCs or T cells enriched from blood (not recorded which). Every receptor here comes from a woman aged 40 to 55 who had recovered from COVID-19.

The chain uses TRBV5-6 and TRBJ2-1; 8 bases map to TRBD1. Trimming at V came to 4 bases and at J to 4 bases, leaving 13 bases not matched to a gene. CDR1 and CDR2 from the germline V gene are SGHDT and YYEEEE. CDR3 size: 17 residues. This CDR3 is CASSDLLRTGLYNEQFF. In DNA form, the CDR3 reads TGTGCCAGCAGCGATTTATTAAGGACAGGGTTATACAATGAGCAGTTCTTC. The complete variable domain, with remaining parts taken from reference TRBV5-6 and TRBJ2-1, reads DAGVTQSPTHLIKTRGQQVTLRCSPKSGHDTVSWYQQALGQGPQFIFQYYEEEERQRGNFPDRFSGHQFPNYSSELNVNALLLGDSALYLCASSDLLRTGLYNEQFFGPGTRLTVL.

This clone has a single count. The chain uses TRBV30 and TRBJ2-5; 9 nucleotides line up with TRBD2. The V gene's germline CDR1 is GTSNPN and CDR2 SVGIG (reference sequence). Trimming took 2 bases from V and 5 from J; bases not matched to a gene: 9. The CDR3 length is 15 residues. The CDR3 loop is CAWSSGTSSTETQYF. The CDR3 bases are TGTGCCTGGAGTAGTGGGACTAGCTCAACGGAGACCCAGTACTTC.

The CDR3 here is CASSLMTGNGANVLTF. DNA for the CDR3: TGTGCCAGCAGCTTAATGACAGGGAATGGGGCCAACGTCCTGACTTTC. The chain recombines TRBV11-2 with TRBJ2-6; 7 bases line up with TRBD1. There are 16 residues in the CDR3. CDR1 SGHAT and CDR2 FQNNGV come from the germline V gene. Unmatched junction bases numbered 4, after V lost 2 bases and J lost 3 bases.

This chain connects TRBV7-9 to TRBJ2-3, with TRBD2 matching 11 bases. Per germline, CDR1 SEHNR and CDR2 FQNEAQ (reference sequence). The CDR3 sequence is 16 residues long. V gave up 4 bases and J gave up 0 bases; unmatched junction bases: 3. For the CDR3, the DNA is TGTGCCAGCAGCTCCGGGACTAGCGGAAGCACAGATACGCAGTATTTT. Encoded protein: CASSSGTSGSTDTQYF.

The chain links TRBV10-3 to TRBJ2-5; D unclear. V was pared by 4 bases and J by 5 bases, with 11 bases between. The CDR3 totals 13 residues. Germline values: CDR1 ENHRY, CDR2 SYGVKD. CDR3 sequence reads: CAISGSERETQYF. The CDR3, as DNA: TGTGCCATCAGTGGGTCAGAACGGGAGACCCAGTACTTC.

V gene TRBV10-3 combines with J gene TRBJ1-1; 7 bases align to TRBD1. The length of the CDR3 is 11 residues. V gave up 10 bases and J gave up 5 bases; unmatched junction bases: 4. The germline CDR1 and CDR2 sequences are ENHRY and SYGVKD. CDR3 sequence reads: CATRQGTEAFF. DNA of the CDR3: TGTGCCACAAGACAGGGTACTGAAGCTTTCTTT.

This clone was recorded only once. The chain combines TRBV14 with TRBJ2-7, with 8 bases aligning to TRBD2. Germline V lookup: CDR1 SGHDN, CDR2 FVKESK. The CDR3 runs 14 residues. Trimming removed 5 bases from V and 6 bases from J; junction bases left unmatched: 9. The CDR3 spells CASSYKGLEAEQYF. The CDR3 DNA follows: TGTGCCAGCAGCTATAAGGGACTAGAGGCCGAGCAGTACTTC.

This clone was recorded once. The rearrangement joins TRBV6-2 or TRBV6-3 to TRBJ1-4; the match to TRBD1 covers 7 bases. The CDR3 contains 13 residues. CDR1 is MNHEY and CDR2 is SVGEGT in the germline V gene. The J segment lost 7 bases and the V segment lost 5 bases, leaving 4 bases of the junction unmatched. The CDR3 region is CASSRQGPEKLFF. The CDR3 DNA sequence: TGTGCCAGCAGTAGACAGGGACCTGAAAAACTGTTTTTT.

In this sample, this clone turned up once. The chain is built from TRBV19 and TRBJ2-3; tentative D call: TRBD2 (7 bases). The CDR3 runs to 15 residues. Trimming took off 3 bases at V and 3 bases at J, with 13 bases between the two ends. Germline lookup yields CDR1 LNHDA and CDR2 SQIVND (reference sequence). The CDR3 region is CASSIGGPGTDTQYF. The CDR3, as DNA: TGTGCCAGTAGTATCGGGGGGCCAGGGACAGATACGCAGTATTTT.